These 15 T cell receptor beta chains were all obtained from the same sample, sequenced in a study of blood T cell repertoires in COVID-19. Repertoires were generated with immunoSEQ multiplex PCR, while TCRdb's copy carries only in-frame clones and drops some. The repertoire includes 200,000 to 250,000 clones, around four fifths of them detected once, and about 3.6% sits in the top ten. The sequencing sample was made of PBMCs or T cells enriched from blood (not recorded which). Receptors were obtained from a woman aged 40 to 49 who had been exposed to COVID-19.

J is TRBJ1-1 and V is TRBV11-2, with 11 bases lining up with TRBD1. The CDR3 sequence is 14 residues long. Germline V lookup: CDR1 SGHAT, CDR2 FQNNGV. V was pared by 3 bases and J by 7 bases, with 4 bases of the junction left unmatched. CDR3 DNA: TGTGCCAGCAGCTTGTGGACAGGGGGCGTTGAAGCTTTCTTT. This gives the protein CASSLWTGGVEAFF.

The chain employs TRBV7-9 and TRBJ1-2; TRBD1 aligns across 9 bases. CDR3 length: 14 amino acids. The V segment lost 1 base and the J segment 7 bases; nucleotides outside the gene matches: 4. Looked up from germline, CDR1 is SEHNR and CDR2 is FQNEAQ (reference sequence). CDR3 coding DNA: TGTGCCAGCAGCTTAGACAGGGGGCGGCGTGGCTACACCTTC. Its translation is CASSLDRGRRGYTF.

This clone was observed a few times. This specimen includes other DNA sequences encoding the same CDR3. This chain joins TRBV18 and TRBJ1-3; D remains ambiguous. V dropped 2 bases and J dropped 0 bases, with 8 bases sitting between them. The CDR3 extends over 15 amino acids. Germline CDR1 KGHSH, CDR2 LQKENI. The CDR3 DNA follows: TGTGCCAGCTCACCAAGCGGAAGCTCTGGAAACACCATATATTTT. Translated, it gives CASSPSGSSGNTIYF.

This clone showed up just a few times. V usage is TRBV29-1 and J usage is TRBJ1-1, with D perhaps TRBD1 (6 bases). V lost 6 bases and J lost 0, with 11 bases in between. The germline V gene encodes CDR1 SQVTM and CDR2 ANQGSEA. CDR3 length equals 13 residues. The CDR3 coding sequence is TGCAGCGTGAAGGGGGAAATGAACACTGAAGCTTTCTTT. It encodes CSVKGEMNTEAFF.

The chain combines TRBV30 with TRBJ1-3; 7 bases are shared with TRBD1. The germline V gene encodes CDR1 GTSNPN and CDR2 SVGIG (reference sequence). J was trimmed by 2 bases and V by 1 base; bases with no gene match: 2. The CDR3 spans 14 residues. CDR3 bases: TGTGCCTGGAGTGGACAGGGCCCTGGAAACACCATATATTTT. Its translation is CAWSGQGPGNTIYF.

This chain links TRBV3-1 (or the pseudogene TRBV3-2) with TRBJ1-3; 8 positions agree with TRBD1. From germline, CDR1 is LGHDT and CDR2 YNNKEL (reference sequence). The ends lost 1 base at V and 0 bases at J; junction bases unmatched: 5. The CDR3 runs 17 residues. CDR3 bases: TGTGCCAGCAGCCAAGGGACAGGGACAAGCTCTGGAAACACCATATATTTT. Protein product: CASSQGTGTSSGNTIYF.

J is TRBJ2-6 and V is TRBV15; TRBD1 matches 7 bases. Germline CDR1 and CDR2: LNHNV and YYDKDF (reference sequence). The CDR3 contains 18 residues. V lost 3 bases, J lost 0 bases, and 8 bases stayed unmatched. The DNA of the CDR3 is TGTGCCACCAGCAGCGCAGGGGACAGCAGCTCTGGGGCCAACGTCCTGACTTTC. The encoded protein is CATSSAGDSSSGANVLTF.

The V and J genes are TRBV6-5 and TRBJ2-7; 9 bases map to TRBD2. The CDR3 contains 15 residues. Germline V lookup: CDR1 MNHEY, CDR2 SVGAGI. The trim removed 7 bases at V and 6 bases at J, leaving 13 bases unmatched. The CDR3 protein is CASNPTGAGGLEQYF. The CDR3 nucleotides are TGTGCCAGCAACCCCACCGGGGCGGGGGGGCTCGAGCAGTACTTC.

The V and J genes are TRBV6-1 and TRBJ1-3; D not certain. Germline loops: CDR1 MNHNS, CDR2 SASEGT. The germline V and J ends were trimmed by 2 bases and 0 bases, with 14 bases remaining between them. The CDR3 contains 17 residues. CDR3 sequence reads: CASSESYSSTSGNTIYF. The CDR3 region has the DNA TGTGCCAGCAGTGAATCTTACAGCTCAACCTCTGGAAACACCATATATTTT.

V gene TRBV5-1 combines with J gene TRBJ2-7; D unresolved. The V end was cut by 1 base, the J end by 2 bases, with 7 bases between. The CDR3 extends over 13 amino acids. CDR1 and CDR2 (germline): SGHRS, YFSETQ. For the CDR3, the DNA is TGCGCCAGCAGCTTGCGGGTGGCCTACGAGCAGTACTTC. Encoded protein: CASSLRVAYEQYF.

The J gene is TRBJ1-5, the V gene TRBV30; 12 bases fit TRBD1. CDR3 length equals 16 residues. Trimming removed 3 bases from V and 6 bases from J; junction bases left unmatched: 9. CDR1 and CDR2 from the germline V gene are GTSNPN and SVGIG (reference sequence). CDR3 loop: CAWRAGTGGLGQPQHF. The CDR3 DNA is TGTGCCTGGAGAGCAGGGACAGGGGGCTTGGGTCAGCCCCAGCATTTT.

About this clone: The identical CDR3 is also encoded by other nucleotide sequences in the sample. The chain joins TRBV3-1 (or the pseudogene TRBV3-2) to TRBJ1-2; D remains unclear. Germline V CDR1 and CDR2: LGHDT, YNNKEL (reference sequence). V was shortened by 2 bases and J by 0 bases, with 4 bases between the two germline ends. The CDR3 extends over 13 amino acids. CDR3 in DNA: TGTGCCAGCAGCCAACGGGCTAACTATGGCTACACCTTC. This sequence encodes CASSQRANYGYTF.

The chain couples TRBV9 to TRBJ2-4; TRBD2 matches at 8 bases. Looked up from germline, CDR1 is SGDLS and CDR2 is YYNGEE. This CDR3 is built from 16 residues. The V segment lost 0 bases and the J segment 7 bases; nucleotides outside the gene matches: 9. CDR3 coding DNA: TGTGCCAGCAGCGTAGCTACAACGGGGGGGCCGAACATTCAGTACTTC. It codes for CASSVATTGGPNIQYF.

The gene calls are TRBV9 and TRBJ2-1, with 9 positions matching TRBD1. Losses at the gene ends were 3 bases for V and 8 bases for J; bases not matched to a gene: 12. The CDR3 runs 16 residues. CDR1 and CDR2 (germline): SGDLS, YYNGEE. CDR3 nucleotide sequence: TGTGCCAGCAGCGCCGACGGGACAGGGAGGATGGATGAGCAGTTCTTC. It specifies CASSADGTGRMDEQFF.

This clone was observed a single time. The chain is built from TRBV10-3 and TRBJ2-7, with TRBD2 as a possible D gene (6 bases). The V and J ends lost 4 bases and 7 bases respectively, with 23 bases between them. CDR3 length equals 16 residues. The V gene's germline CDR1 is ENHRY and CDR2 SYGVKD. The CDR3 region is CAISGPQGLDELEQYF. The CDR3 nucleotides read TGTGCCATCAGTGGGCCCCAGGGACTGGATGAGTTGGAGCAGTACTTC.